This entry lists 16 T cell receptor beta chains sequenced from one sample in a study of cytomegalovirus exposure and HLA in healthy donors. PCR employed 60 Vbeta and 13 Jbeta primers. TCRdb's table, derived via immunoSEQ multiplex PCR, lists solely in-frame clones and lacks some. The profile covers 150,000 to 200,000 clones, with around 83% appearing a single time and about 1.7% taken by the ten largest. Input material: PBMCs. These receptors originate from a woman between 18 and 29 years old in good health and CMV-seronegative.

This chain joins TRBV19 and TRBJ2-7, with 7 bases aligning to TRBD1. The germline gives CDR1 LNHDA, CDR2 SQIVND (reference sequence). V lost 7 bases to trimming and J lost 4 bases; unmatched junction nucleotides: 10. This CDR3 spans 14 amino acids. This chain's CDR3 is CASTPGQSFYEQYF. CDR3 nucleotides: TGTGCCAGTACTCCGGGACAGAGTTTTTACGAGCAGTACTTC.

The chain couples TRBV4-1 to TRBJ1-4, with D hard to call. V was trimmed by 2 bases and J by 7 bases, leaving 14 bases between them. Germline V lookup: CDR1 MGHRA, CDR2 YSYEKL. There are 15 residues in the CDR3. The CDR3 region is CASSQTADSVEKLFF. The CDR3 DNA follows: TGCGCCAGCAGCCAAACCGCGGACTCCGTTGAAAAACTGTTTTTT.

V and J are TRBV28 and TRBJ2-5, with 13 bases aligning to TRBD2. Germline CDR1 reads MDHEN; CDR2 reads SYDVKM. The trim removed 6 bases at V and 4 bases at J, leaving 5 bases unmatched. The CDR3 length is 15 residues. The CDR3 here is CASSQTSGRSETQYF. The CDR3 DNA reads as TGTGCCAGCAGCCAGACTAGCGGGAGGTCAGAGACCCAGTACTTC.

The chain links TRBV6-1 to TRBJ2-1; 14 bases match TRBD2. After removal of 1 base from V and 9 bases from J, the junction contained 8 bases not matched to a gene. CDR1 and CDR2 from the germline V gene are MNHNS and SASEGT. There are 17 residues in the CDR3. For the CDR3, the DNA is TGTGCCAGCAGTGAAGTGGGGACTAGCGGGAGAAGAGGTGAGCAGTTCTTC. Translation gives CASSEVGTSGRRGEQFF.

V gene TRBV9 combines with J gene TRBJ2-7; tentative D call: TRBD2 (8 bases). This CDR3 is built from 14 residues. The germline V and J ends were trimmed by 4 bases and 7 bases, with 18 bases remaining between them. The germline CDR1 and CDR2 sequences are SGDLS and YYNGEE. CDR3: CASSPREGALEQYF. The DNA for the CDR3 is TGTGCCAGCAGCCCCCGGGAGGGGGCGTTGGAGCAGTACTTC. Complete variable domain (other parts from reference TRBV9 and TRBJ2-7): DSGVTQTPKHLITATGQRVTLRCSPRSGDLSVYWYQQSLDQGLQFLIQYYNGEERAKGNILERFSAQQFPDLHSELNLSSLELGDSALYFCASSPREGALEQYFGPGTRLTVT.

This chain connects TRBV5-4 to TRBJ2-1; 10 nucleotides agree with TRBD1. The CDR3 totals 12 residues. From germline, CDR1 is SGHNT and CDR2 YYREEE (reference sequence). V gave up 3 bases and J gave up 9 bases; unmatched junction bases: 0. CDR3: CASSWDRGEQFF. DNA of the CDR3: TGTGCCAGCAGCTGGGACAGGGGTGAGCAGTTCTTC.

In this sample, this clone turned up once. V gene TRBV28 combines with J gene TRBJ1-5; 8 bases are a match to TRBD1. Germline values: CDR1 MDHEN, CDR2 SYDVKM. The trim removed 4 bases at V and 3 bases at J, leaving 2 bases unmatched. The CDR3 covers 14 residues. The CDR3 DNA reads TGTGCCAGCAGTTCGACAGGGGACAATCAGCCCCAGCATTTT. This encodes CASSSTGDNQPQHF.

The chain combines TRBV6-1 with TRBJ2-7; 7 nucleotides agree with TRBD2. Germline trimming cut 8 bases from V and 3 bases from J; bases unmatched to any gene: 10. Germline V gene data show CDR1 as MNHNS and CDR2 as SASEGT. The CDR3 has 14 residues. CDR3 sequence: CASGRAESFYEQYV. In nucleotides, the CDR3 is TGTGCCAGCGGGAGGGCAGAGTCCTTCTACGAGCAGTACGTC.

This rearrangement joins TRBV28 to TRBJ1-3; unclear D gene. The CDR3 sequence is 14 residues long. V lost 6 bases and J lost 0, with 9 bases in between. The germline V gene encodes CDR1 MDHEN and CDR2 SYDVKM. The CDR3 reads CASRVYYSGNTIYF. DNA for the CDR3: TGTGCCAGCAGGGTCTATTACTCTGGAAACACCATATATTTT.

The CDR3 nucleotides are TGTGCCAGCAGTTTGGAGTCCTACGAGCAGTACTTC. Its translation: CASSLESYEQYF. The chain uses TRBV28 and TRBJ2-7; D ambiguous. Trimming took 3 bases from V and 1 from J, leaving 4 bases between them. Germline values: CDR1 MDHEN, CDR2 SYDVKM. This CDR3 region has 12 residues.

The chain carries TRBV7-9 and TRBJ2-6; TRBD1 agrees at 7 bases. In germline, CDR1 is SEHNR, CDR2 FQNEAQ (reference sequence). After removal of 4 bases from V and 3 bases from J, the junction contained 9 bases not matched to a gene. The CDR3 length is 17 residues. The DNA of the CDR3 is TGTGCCAGCAGCTACCCGGAGGACAGGCGTGGGGCCAACGTCCTGACTTTC. Translating it yields CASSYPEDRRGANVLTF.

V gene TRBV10-3 combines with J gene TRBJ2-5; 9 positions match TRBD2. The DNA end is more similar to TRBJ2-7, so the J call may be wrong. Germline assignment: CDR1 ENHRY and CDR2 SYGVKD. CDR3 length equals 14 residues. DNA for the CDR3: TGTGCCATCAGTGCGACTAGCGGCTCCTACGAGCAGTACTTC. Its translation: CAISATSGSYEQYF.

With regard to this clone: The sample holds other DNA sequences that translate to the same CDR3. The V call is TRBV6-5, the J call TRBJ1-1, with D unresolved. Germline CDR1 reads MNHEY; CDR2 reads SVGAGI. The CDR3 loop spans 13 amino acids. V dropped 2 bases and J dropped 1 base, with 5 bases sitting between them. The CDR3 protein is CASSYRGNTEAFF. Here the CDR3 DNA reads TGTGCCAGCAGTTACCGCGGGAACACTGAAGCTTTCTTT.

This clone was picked up a small number of times. The V and J genes are TRBV19 and TRBJ2-1; 15 nucleotides agree with TRBD2. The CDR3 loop spans 15 amino acids. Germline trimming cut 6 bases from V and 7 bases from J; bases unmatched to any gene: 4. Germline CDR1 LNHDA, CDR2 SQIVND (reference sequence). CDR3 bases: TGTGCCAGTAGAATCGGGACTAGCGGGAGGAATGAGCAGTTCTTC. This sequence encodes CASRIGTSGRNEQFF.

The V and J genes are TRBV7-9 and TRBJ2-7; 16 positions agree with TRBD2. Germline V CDR1 and CDR2: SEHNR, FQNEAQ (reference sequence). The V gene end was trimmed by 4 bases and the J gene end by 2 bases; junction bases not matched to a gene: 11. The CDR3 has 19 amino acids. Here the CDR3 DNA reads TGTGCCAGCAGCTCCCCAGCCGGGACTAGCGGGAGGGCCGCCTACGAGCAGTACGTC. This gives the protein CASSSPAGTSGRAAYEQYV.

This clone was counted once. The chain uses TRBV12-5 and TRBJ2-3; 13 bases are shared with TRBD2. Germline CDR1 LGHNT, CDR2 FRNRAP. CDR3 length: 18 residues. Unmatched junction bases numbered 10, after V lost 7 bases and J lost 0 bases. This CDR3 reads CASAPGTSGTPSTDTQYF. For the CDR3, the DNA is TGTGCTAGTGCCCCCGGGACTAGCGGGACACCAAGCACAGATACGCAGTATTTT.